These 6 T cell receptor beta chains share one sample of origin, sequenced in a study of cytomegalovirus exposure and HLA in healthy donors (dated by TCRdb to 2016 to 2017). The protocol used for the library was the immunoSEQ multiplex PCR assay. For the multiplex PCR, a mixture combining 60 forward primers for TCR Vbeta segments and 13 reverse primers for TCR Jbeta segments was used. TCRdb retrieved this table from immuneACCESS and kept in-frame rearrangements only. Not all clones are present; in checked studies, unresolved V genes account for under half, and no reason is known for the remainder. The sample table shows around 150,000 clones, and around three quarters are seen once. Jointly, the top ten make up 6.8% of the sample. Material for sequencing was PBMCs. These receptors were collected from a man between 35 and 55 years old in good health and CMV-seropositive.

The J gene is TRBJ1-5, the V gene TRBV5-1; the match to TRBD1 covers 8 bases. The CDR3 contains 15 residues. Trimming took 4 bases from V and 1 from J; bases not matched to a gene: 4. Germline V CDR1 and CDR2: SGHRS, YFSETQ. The CDR3 region is CASSDGQGSNQPQHF. CDR3 nucleotides: TGCGCCAGCAGCGACGGACAGGGAAGCAATCAGCCCCAGCATTTT.

The genes are TRBV5-8 and TRBJ1-1; 7 bases fit TRBD1. The trim removed 5 bases at V and 1 base at J, leaving 8 bases unmatched. The CDR3 runs 15 residues. The germline CDR1 and CDR2 sequences are SGHTS and YDEGEE. The CDR3 loop is CASSRSDRANTEAFF. DNA for the CDR3: TGTGCCAGCAGTCGCTCTGACAGGGCGAACACTGAAGCTTTCTTT.

This clone occurred once. The chain carries TRBV6-5 and TRBJ2-7; D not certain. The CDR3 runs 15 residues. Trimming left V 0 bases short and J 5 bases short, with 14 bases between. Germline lookup yields CDR1 MNHEY and CDR2 SVGAGI. The CDR3 nucleotides are TGTGCCAGCAGTTACTCGTTCAGAGGTTCCCACGAGCAGTACTTC. Translated: CASSYSFRGSHEQYF.

This chain uses TRBV6-1 with TRBJ1-5, with 11 positions matching TRBD1. The CDR3 sequence is 16 residues long. V shed 3 bases, J shed 7 bases, and the junction held 8 bases outside the gene matches. The germline CDR1 and CDR2 sequences are MNHNS and SASEGT. Written as DNA, the CDR3 is TGTGCCAGCAGTGATCGGACAGGGGGCTGGGGACAGCCCCAGCATTTT. Residues: CASSDRTGGWGQPQHF.

This clone showed up just a few times. The CDR3 sequence is CASSLESMNTEAFF. The CDR3 DNA follows: TGTGCCAGCAGCTTGGAAAGCATGAACACTGAAGCTTTCTTT. V is TRBV5-4 and J is TRBJ1-1, with D unclear. Between the trimmed V and J ends, which lost 0 bases and 0 bases, there was a span of 6 bases. CDR1 SGHNT and CDR2 YYREEE come from the germline V gene (reference sequence). This CDR3 spans 14 amino acids. The whole variable domain, remainder taken from reference TRBV5-4 and TRBJ1-1, is ETGVTQSPTHLIKTRGQQVTLRCSSQSGHNTVSWYQQALGQGPQFIFQYYREEENGRGNFPPRFSGLQFPNYSSELNVNALELDDSALYLCASSLESMNTEAFFGQGTRLTVV.

The chain combines TRBV5-4 with TRBJ1-2; D is possibly TRBD1 (6 bases). Germline-derived CDR1 and CDR2 are SGHNT and YYREEE (reference sequence). The CDR3 runs to 15 residues. Trimming left V 1 base short and J 4 bases short, with 14 bases between. The CDR3 is CASSLMGGHGYGYTF. CDR3 bases: TGTGCCAGCAGCTTGATGGGGGGGCATGGCTATGGCTACACCTTC.